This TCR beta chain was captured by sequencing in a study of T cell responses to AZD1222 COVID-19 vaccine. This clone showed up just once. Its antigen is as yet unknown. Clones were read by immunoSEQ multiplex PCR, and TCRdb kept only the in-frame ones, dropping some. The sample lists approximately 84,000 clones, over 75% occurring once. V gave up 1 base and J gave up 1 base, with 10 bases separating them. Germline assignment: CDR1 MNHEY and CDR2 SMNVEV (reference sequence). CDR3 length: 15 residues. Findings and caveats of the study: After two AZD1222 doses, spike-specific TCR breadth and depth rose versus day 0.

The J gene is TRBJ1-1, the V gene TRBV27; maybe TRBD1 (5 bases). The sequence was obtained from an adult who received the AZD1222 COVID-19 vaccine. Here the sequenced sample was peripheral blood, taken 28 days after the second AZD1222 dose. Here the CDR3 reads CASSLLGVKNTEAFF. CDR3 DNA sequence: TGTGCCAGCAGTTTATTAGGGGTCAAGAACACTGAAGCTTTCTTT.